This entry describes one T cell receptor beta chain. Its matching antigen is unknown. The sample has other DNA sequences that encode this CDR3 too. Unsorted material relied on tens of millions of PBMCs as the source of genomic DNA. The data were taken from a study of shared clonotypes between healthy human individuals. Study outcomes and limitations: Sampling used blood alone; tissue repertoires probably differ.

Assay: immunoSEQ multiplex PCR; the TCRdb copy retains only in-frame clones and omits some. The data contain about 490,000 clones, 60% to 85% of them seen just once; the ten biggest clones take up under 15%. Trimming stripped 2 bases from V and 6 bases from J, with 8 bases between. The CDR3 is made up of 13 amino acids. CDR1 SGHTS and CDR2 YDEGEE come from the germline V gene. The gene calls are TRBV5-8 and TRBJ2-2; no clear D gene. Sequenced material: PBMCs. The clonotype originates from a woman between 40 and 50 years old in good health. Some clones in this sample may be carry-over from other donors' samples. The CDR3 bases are TGTGCCAGCAGCTTAACAAGGGCCGGGGAGCTGTTTTTT. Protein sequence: CASSLTRAGELFF.